This section outlines one T cell receptor (beta chain) sequence together with its context. The target antigen is unknown. The sample originates from a study of Ad26.COV2.S vaccination and SARS-CoV-2 variants. The overall study: Intramuscularly, Ad26.COV2.S was given either once or twice, 56 days apart.

Broader study findings: Vaccinees reportedly had broad spike-specific CD8+ and CD4+ T cell responses. Non-spike TCR breadth showed similarity between vaccine and placebo recipients.

The treatment denotes: 15 to 20 received Ad26.COV2.S at low or high dose, single or two shots; about 5 received placebo; per-sample allocation not given. After the first vaccine or placebo injection, samples were drawn on day 63. Adults aged 18-55 years in Boston included the donor. Sequencing was performed with immunoSEQ multiplex PCR; in TCRdb, only in-frame clones are kept and a portion is missing. The sample lists 380,000 or so clones; 65% to 90% were seen once. The CDR3 contains 15 residues. CDR1 is SGHRS and CDR2 is YFSETQ in the germline V gene. V dropped 4 bases and J dropped 5 bases, with 15 bases sitting between them.

The chain joins TRBV5-1 to TRBJ2-2, with TRBD2 as a possible D gene (6 bases). The material was peripheral blood, obtained in a trial of Ad26.COV2.S vaccine versus placebo. This TCR came from a person aged 18 to 59 who received the Ad26.COV2.S COVID-19 vaccine or a placebo. Here the CDR3 reads CASSAGTSNTGELFF. The CDR3 DNA follows: TGCGCCAGCAGCGCCGGGACTTCTAATACCGGGGAGCTGTTTTTT.